The rows below give T cell receptor beta chains drawn from one sample of a study of T-cell memory formation after mild COVID-19. Using its own MiXCR run on the 5' RACE reads, TCRdb lists one record per CDR3 protein. The repertoire holds some 290,000 distinct CDR3 sequences, with around 15% as singletons. The source material was PBMCs or a T cell subset sorted from them (not recorded which). The receptors were sampled from a man younger than 35 who had mild COVID-19 (a few samples of this study predate the infection). Cell type and time point are not known. CDR3s include the opening cysteine and the closing phenylalanine or tryptophan. The D gene is left open where the match is weak. Only part of the rows carry a size: once, few, many, or a class if the clone is expanded.

v_gene: TRBV7-7
abundance: -
d_gene: TRBD1
j_gene: TRBJ2-6
CDR3aa: CASSLGGSRGLSGANVLTF
CDR3nt: TGTGCTAGCAGCTTAGGGGGCTCCAGAGGTCTGTCTGGGGCCAACGTCCTGACTTTC

v_gene: TRBV5-6
abundance: -
d_gene: -
j_gene: TRBJ1-1
CDR3aa: CASSINTEAFF
CDR3nt: TGTGCCAGCAGCATCAACACTGAAGCTTTCTTT

v_gene: TRBV5-1
abundance: -
d_gene: -
j_gene: TRBJ2-3
CDR3aa: CASRQDSTDTQYF
CDR3nt: TGCGCCAGCAGGCAGGACAGCACAGATACGCAGTATTTT

v_gene: TRBV20-1
abundance: -
d_gene: -
j_gene: TRBJ1-5
CDR3aa: CSARNPSRVGQPQHF
CDR3nt: TGCAGTGCTAGAAACCCCTCTAGGGTCGGTCAGCCCCAGCATTTT

v_gene: TRBV7-2
abundance: -
d_gene: -
j_gene: TRBJ2-5
CDR3aa: CASSLFGNRAIGTQYF
CDR3nt: TGTGCCAGCAGCTTATTTGGGAACAGGGCCATCGGGACCCAGTACTTC

v_gene: TRBV4-3
abundance: -
d_gene: -
j_gene: TRBJ2-1
CDR3aa: CASSQVQGLEQFF
CDR3nt: TGCGCCAGCAGCCAAGTCCAGGGGTTGGAGCAGTTCTTC

v_gene: TRBV29-1
abundance: -
d_gene: -
j_gene: TRBJ2-5
CDR3aa: CSVEDRERLPRTQYF
CDR3nt: TGCAGCGTTGAAGATCGGGAAAGACTTCCGAGGACCCAGTACTTC

v_gene: TRBV24-1
abundance: few
d_gene: -
j_gene: TRBJ2-3
CDR3aa: CATSEPGLTSTDTQYF
CDR3nt: TGTGCCACCAGTGAACCGGGACTTACTAGCACAGATACGCAGTATTTT

v_gene: TRBV7-2
abundance: -
d_gene: -
j_gene: TRBJ2-7
CDR3aa: CASSSRRAYEQYF
CDR3nt: TGTGCCAGCAGCTCGCGACGCGCCTACGAGCAGTACTTC

v_gene: TRBV6-2/TRBV6-3
abundance: few
d_gene: -
j_gene: TRBJ1-5
CDR3aa: CASSSRGLEVNQPQHF
CDR3nt: TGTGCCAGCAGCTCCCGTGGACTGGAGGTCAATCAGCCCCAGCATTTT

v_gene: TRBV28
abundance: -
d_gene: -
j_gene: TRBJ1-2
CDR3aa: CASRRHRVYGYTF
CDR3nt: TGTGCCAGCAGAAGACACAGGGTCTATGGCTACACCTTC

v_gene: TRBV20-1
abundance: few
d_gene: TRBD2
j_gene: TRBJ2-2
CDR3aa: CSASSGGYTGELFF
CDR3nt: TGCAGTGCTAGTAGCGGGGGTTACACCGGGGAGCTGTTTTTT

v_gene: TRBV18
abundance: many
d_gene: -
j_gene: TRBJ2-7
CDR3aa: CASSPYRSYEQYF
CDR3nt: TGTGCCAGCTCACCCTATCGCTCCTACGAGCAGTACTTC

v_gene: TRBV7-9
abundance: few
d_gene: -
j_gene: TRBJ2-5
CDR3aa: CASSSDLALLGTQYF
CDR3nt: TGTGCCAGCAGCTCAGACCTCGCCCTGCTCGGGACCCAGTACTTC

v_gene: TRBV24-1
abundance: few
d_gene: -
j_gene: TRBJ1-1
CDR3aa: CATRPGVGRTEAFF
CDR3nt: TGTGCCACCAGGCCTGGGGTGGGGCGAACTGAAGCTTTCTTT

v_gene: TRBV7-8
abundance: few
d_gene: TRBD1
j_gene: TRBJ1-4
CDR3aa: CASSLAAPGTGSEKLFF
CDR3nt: TGTGCCAGCAGCTTAGCCGCTCCCGGGACAGGGAGTGAAAAACTGTTTTTT

v_gene: TRBV7-2
abundance: many
d_gene: -
j_gene: TRBJ2-7
CDR3aa: CASSTTYEQYF
CDR3nt: TGTGCCAGCAGCACCACCTACGAGCAGTACTTC

v_gene: TRBV6-5
abundance: few
d_gene: -
j_gene: TRBJ2-7
CDR3aa: CASSSLNREKVGEQYF
CDR3nt: TGTGCCAGCAGTTCACTCAACAGGGAAAAAGTCGGCGAGCAGTACTTC

v_gene: TRBV3-1
abundance: -
d_gene: -
j_gene: TRBJ2-7
CDR3aa: CASSQGTNEQYF
CDR3nt: TGTGCCAGCAGCCAGGGGACAAACGAGCAGTACTTC

v_gene: TRBV20-1
abundance: many
d_gene: TRBD2
j_gene: TRBJ2-1
CDR3aa: CSARDGGGPYNEQFF
CDR3nt: TGCAGTGCCCGAGACGGGGGGGGTCCCTACAATGAGCAGTTCTTC

v_gene: TRBV7-2
abundance: few
d_gene: -
j_gene: TRBJ2-6
CDR3aa: CARNYNTGSGANVLTF
CDR3nt: TGTGCCAGGAACTATAATACAGGCTCTGGGGCCAACGTCCTGACTTTC

v_gene: TRBV20-1
abundance: many
d_gene: TRBD1
j_gene: TRBJ2-7
CDR3aa: CSANRGQGYEQYF
CDR3nt: TGCAGTGCTAACCGGGGACAGGGCTACGAGCAGTACTTC

v_gene: TRBV4-1
abundance: -
d_gene: -
j_gene: TRBJ1-2
CDR3aa: CASSQVRGEDYGYTF
CDR3nt: TGCGCCAGCAGCCAAGTTCGGGGGGAAGACTATGGCTACACCTTC

v_gene: TRBV6-5
abundance: few
d_gene: -
j_gene: TRBJ2-7
CDR3aa: CASTRAPDSYEQYF
CDR3nt: TGTGCCAGCACCCGGGCTCCCGACTCCTACGAGCAGTACTTC

v_gene: TRBV4-1
abundance: few
d_gene: -
j_gene: TRBJ1-1
CDR3aa: CASSQWAAAGFTEAFF
CDR3nt: TGCGCCAGCAGCCAGTGGGCAGCGGCAGGGTTCACTGAAGCTTTCTTT

v_gene: TRBV7-9
abundance: few
d_gene: TRBD2
j_gene: TRBJ2-5
CDR3aa: CASSPLGAGTIQETQYF
CDR3nt: TGTGCCAGCAGCCCTCTCGGCGCCGGGACTATCCAAGAGACCCAGTACTTC

v_gene: TRBV12-3/TRBV12-4
abundance: -
d_gene: -
j_gene: TRBJ2-3
CDR3aa: CASSQSRAGPDTQYF
CDR3nt: TGTGCCAGCAGCCAGTCTCGTGCAGGGCCAGATACGCAGTATTTT

v_gene: TRBV5-4
abundance: -
d_gene: -
j_gene: TRBJ1-2
CDR3aa: CASTRDMGGYTF
CDR3nt: TGTGCCAGCACACGGGACATGGGAGGCTACACCTTC

v_gene: TRBV21-1
abundance: once
d_gene: -
j_gene: TRBJ1-4
CDR3aa: CASSPCRATNEKLFF
CDR3nt: TGTGCCAGCAGCCCCTGCCGAGCAACTAATGAAAAACTGTTTTTT

v_gene: TRBV5-1
abundance: few
d_gene: -
j_gene: TRBJ2-5
CDR3aa: CASSSIGLGGETQYF
CDR3nt: TGCGCCAGCAGCTCCATTGGCCTAGGCGGAGAGACCCAGTACTTC

v_gene: TRBV5-4
abundance: -
d_gene: -
j_gene: TRBJ1-4
CDR3aa: CASSLGGPMGEKLFF
CDR3nt: TGTGCCAGCAGCTTGGGGGGACCCATGGGCGAAAAACTGTTTTTT

v_gene: TRBV9
abundance: -
d_gene: TRBD2
j_gene: TRBJ2-2
CDR3aa: CASSASPSGTYTGELFF
CDR3nt: TGTGCCAGCAGCGCTTCTCCTAGCGGGACCTACACCGGGGAGCTGTTTTTT

v_gene: TRBV24-1
abundance: -
d_gene: -
j_gene: TRBJ2-2
CDR3aa: CATSDRAGARNTGELFF
CDR3nt: TGTGCCACCAGTGATAGAGCTGGGGCTCGGAACACCGGGGAGCTGTTTTTT

v_gene: TRBV6-5
abundance: -
d_gene: -
j_gene: TRBJ2-5
CDR3aa: CASSYRNLWSSRTLQETQYF
CDR3nt: TGTGCCAGCAGTTATCGCAACCTGTGGTCCTCCCGAACACTCCAAGAGACCCAGTACTTC

v_gene: TRBV6-6
abundance: -
d_gene: -
j_gene: TRBJ2-2
CDR3aa: CASIGKQDNTGELFF
CDR3nt: TGTGCCAGCATTGGGAAACAAGACAACACCGGGGAGCTGTTTTTT